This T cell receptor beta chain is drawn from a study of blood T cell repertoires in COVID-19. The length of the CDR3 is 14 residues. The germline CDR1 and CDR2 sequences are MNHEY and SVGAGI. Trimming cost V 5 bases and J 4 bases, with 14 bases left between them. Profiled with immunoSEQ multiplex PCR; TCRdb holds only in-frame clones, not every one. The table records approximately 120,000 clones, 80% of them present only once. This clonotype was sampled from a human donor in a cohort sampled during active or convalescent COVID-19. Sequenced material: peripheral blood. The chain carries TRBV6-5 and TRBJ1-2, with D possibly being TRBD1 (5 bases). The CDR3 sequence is CASSLGLWGYGYTF. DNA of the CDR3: TGTGCCAGCAGTCTGGGACTTTGGGGCTATGGCTACACCTTC.